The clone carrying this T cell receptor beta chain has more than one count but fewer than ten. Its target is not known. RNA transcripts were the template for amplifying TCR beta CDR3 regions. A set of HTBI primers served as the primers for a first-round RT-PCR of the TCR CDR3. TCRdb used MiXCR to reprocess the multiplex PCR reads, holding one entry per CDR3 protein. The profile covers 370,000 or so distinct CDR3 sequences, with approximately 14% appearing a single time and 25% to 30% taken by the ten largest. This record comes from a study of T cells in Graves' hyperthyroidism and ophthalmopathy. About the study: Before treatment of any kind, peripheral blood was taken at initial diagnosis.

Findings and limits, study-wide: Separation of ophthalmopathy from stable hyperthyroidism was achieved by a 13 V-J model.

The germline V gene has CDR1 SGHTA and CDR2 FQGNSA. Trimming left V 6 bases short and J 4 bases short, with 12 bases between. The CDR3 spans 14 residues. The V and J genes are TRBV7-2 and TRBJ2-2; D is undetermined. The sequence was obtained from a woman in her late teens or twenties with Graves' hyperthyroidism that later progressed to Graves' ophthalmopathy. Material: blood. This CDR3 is CASRFRTPTGELFF. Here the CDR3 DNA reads TGTGCCAGCAGGTTCCGGACCCCCACCGGGGAGCTGTTTTTT.